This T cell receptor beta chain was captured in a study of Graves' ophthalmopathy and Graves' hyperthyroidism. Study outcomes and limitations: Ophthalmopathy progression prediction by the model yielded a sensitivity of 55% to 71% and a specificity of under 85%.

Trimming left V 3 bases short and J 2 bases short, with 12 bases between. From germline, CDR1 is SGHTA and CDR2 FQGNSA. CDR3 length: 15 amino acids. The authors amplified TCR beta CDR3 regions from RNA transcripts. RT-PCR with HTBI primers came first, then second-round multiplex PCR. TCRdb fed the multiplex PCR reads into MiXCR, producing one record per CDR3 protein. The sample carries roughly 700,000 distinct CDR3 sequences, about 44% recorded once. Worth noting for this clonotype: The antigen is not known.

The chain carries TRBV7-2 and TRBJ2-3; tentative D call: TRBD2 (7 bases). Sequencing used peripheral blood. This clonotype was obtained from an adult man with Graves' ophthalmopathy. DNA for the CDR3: TGTGCCAGCAGCTTTACGGGGGGCCTCACAGATACGCAGTATTTT. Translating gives CASSFTGGLTDTQYF.